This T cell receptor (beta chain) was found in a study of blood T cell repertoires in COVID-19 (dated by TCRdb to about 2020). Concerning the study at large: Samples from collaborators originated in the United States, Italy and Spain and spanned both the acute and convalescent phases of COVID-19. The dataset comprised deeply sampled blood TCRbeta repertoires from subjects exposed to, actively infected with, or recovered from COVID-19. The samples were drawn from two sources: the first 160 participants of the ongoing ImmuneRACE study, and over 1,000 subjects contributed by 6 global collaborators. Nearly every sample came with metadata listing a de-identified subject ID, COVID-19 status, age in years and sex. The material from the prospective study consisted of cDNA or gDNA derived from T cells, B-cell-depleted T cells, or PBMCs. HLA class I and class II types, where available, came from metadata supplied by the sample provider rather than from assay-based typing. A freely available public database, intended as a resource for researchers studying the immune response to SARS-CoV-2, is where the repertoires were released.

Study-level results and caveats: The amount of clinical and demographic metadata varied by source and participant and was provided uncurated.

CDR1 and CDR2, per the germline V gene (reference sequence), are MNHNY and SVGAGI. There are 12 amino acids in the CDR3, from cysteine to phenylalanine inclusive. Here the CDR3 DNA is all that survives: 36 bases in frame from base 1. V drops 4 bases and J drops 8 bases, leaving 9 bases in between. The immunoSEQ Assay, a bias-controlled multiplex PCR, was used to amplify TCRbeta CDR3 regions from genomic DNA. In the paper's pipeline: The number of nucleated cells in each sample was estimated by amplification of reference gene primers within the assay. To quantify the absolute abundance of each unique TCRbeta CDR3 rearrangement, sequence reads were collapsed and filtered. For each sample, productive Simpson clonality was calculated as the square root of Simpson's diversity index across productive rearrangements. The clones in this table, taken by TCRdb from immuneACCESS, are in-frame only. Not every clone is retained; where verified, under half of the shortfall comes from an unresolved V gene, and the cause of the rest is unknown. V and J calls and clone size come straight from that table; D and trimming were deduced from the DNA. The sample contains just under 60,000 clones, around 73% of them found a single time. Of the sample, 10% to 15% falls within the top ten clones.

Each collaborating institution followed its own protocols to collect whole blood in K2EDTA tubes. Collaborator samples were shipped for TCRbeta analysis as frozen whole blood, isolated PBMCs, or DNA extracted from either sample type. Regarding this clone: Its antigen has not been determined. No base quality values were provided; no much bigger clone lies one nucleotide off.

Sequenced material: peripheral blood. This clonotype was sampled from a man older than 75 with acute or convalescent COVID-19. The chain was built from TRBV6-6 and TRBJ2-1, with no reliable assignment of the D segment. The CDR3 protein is CASSSMGDEQFF. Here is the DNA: TGTGCCAGCAGTTCGATGGGCGATGAGCAGTTCTTC.